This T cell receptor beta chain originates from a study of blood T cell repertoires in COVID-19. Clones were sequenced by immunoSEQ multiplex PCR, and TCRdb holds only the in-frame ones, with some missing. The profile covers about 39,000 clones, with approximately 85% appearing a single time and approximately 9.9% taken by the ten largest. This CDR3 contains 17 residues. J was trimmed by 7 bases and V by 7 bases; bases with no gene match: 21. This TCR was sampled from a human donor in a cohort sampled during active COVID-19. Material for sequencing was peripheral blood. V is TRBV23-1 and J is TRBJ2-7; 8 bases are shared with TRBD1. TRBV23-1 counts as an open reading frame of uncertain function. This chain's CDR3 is CASTLDPALGQGREQYF. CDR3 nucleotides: TGCGCCAGCACCCTCGATCCAGCCTTAGGACAGGGCAGGGAGCAGTACTTC.